This T cell receptor (beta chain) stems from a study of cytomegalovirus exposure and HLA in healthy donors (dated by TCRdb to 2015 to 2018). Broadly, across the study: A later analysis indicated that the roughly 120 validation repertoires were generated on the platform also employed for the roughly 730 repertoires of the first cohort. Besides the first cohort of 666 subjects, a separate validation cohort made up of roughly 130 different subjects was used. The study aimed to test whether cataloging public T cell receptors could reveal signatures of past pathogen exposure. To predict cytomegalovirus infection status, the study brought together high-throughput TCR immunosequencing, statistical association of individual TCRs with disease status, and machine learning. The study at large found these results: In vitro tests confirmed that a few of the cytomegalovirus-associated TCR beta chains recognize cytomegalovirus antigens. According to the authors, the approach could potentially be generalized to other disease states and immunological phenotypes. A total of some 180 TCR beta chains were listed by the study as associated with cytomegalovirus. Subsequent analysis determined that TCRs grouped into clusters in the first cohort also showed a tendency toward co-occurrence across the 120 or so validation repertoires, and 94% of cluster scores exceeded 0. The validation cohort had no HLA typing available for a later analysis, so co-occurrence within that cohort was assessed over all 120 repertoires. Most TCR sequences were observed very rarely across donors, whereas some public TCRs were present in many individuals. The classifier was reported to diagnose cytomegalovirus status with high specificity and sensitivity in both the original cohort and the validation cohort.

The donors were included in the validation cohort of some 110 subjects, a group kept apart from the approximately 650-subject first cohort. CDR1 SEHNR and CDR2 FQNEAQ were looked up in the germline V gene (reference sequence). The CDR3 numbers 15 residues from cysteine through phenylalanine. Of the read, only the CDR3 DNA is kept; its 45 bases are in frame from base 1. The V end loses 5 bases and the J end loses 1 base, and a stretch of 15 bases separates them. Concerning this clone itself: The specificity of this receptor is unknown. No qualities accompany the bases; no much larger clone lies one base away.

Library method: the immunoSEQ multiplex PCR assay. The published analysis was carried out like this. A statistical classification framework was developed to diagnose cytomegalovirus status using the catalog of TCR beta chain sequences. What TCRdb holds here is the immuneACCESS table cut down to in-frame rearrangements. Part of the clones is not present; checked against another copy, under half of the missing clones reflect an unresolved V gene, and the others are unexplained. D and trimming were read from the DNA, whereas the V and J calls and clone size are those reported in that table. A total of 150,000 or so clones appear in this sample, approximately 86% of them only once. The ten largest clones take up 2% to 3% of the sample.

This TCR derives from a man aged 18-30 years in good health and CMV-seropositive. The material sequenced was PBMCs. The rearrangement combines TRBV7-9 with TRBJ2-7; the D segment could be TRBD2, given 5 matching bases. The encoded CDR3 is CASSPRGDGSYEQYF. The nucleotides are TGTGCCAGCAGCCCTCGGGGAGACGGGTCCTACGAGCAGTACTTC.